The present T cell receptor (beta chain) was sequenced within a study of beta chain features in type 1 diabetes. Sorted CD4+ subsets: naive, central memory, regulatory, stem cell-like memory (CD45RO/CCR7/CD25/CD127/CD95/CD27 panel). Looked up from germline, CDR1 is SGHNT and CDR2 is YYREEE (reference sequence). The CDR3 has 16 amino acids. The ends were cut back, 4 bases at V and 0 bases at J, with 11 bases in the middle. Only a few counts were recorded for this clone. Since all of the isolated RNA was reverse transcribed, expressed TCRB transcripts were what got sequenced. Profiling relied on immunoSEQ multiplex PCR, and the TCRdb table lists in-frame clones only, not all of them. The sample holds fewer than 150,000 clones, less than 9% seen once.

Material for sequencing was central memory CD4+ T cells from blood. This TCR was recovered from a woman in her twenties or thirties in good health. The chain combines TRBV5-4 with TRBJ2-6, with D hard to call. The CDR3, as DNA: TGTGCCAGCAGCCAAGAATCTAGCTCTGGGGCCAACGTCCTGACTTTC. Encoded protein: CASSQESSSGANVLTF.